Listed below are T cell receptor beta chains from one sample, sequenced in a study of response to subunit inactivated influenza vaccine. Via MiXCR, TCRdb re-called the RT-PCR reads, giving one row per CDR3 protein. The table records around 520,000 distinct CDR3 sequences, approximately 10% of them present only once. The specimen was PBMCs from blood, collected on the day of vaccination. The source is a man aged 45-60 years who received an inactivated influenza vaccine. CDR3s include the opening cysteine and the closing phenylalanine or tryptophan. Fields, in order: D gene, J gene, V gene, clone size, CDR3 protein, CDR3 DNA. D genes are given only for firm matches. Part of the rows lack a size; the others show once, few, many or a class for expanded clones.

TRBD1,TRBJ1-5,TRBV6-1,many,CASSVRQGGNQPQHF,TGTGCCAGCAGTGTACGACAGGGGGGAAATCAGCCCCAGCATTTT
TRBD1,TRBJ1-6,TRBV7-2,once,CASSIQGSGSPLHF,TGTGCCAGCAGCATACAGGGGTCGGGATCACCCCTCCACTTT
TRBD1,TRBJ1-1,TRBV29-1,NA,CSVNSGGRHEAFF,TGCAGCGTAAATTCAGGGGGCCGACATGAAGCTTTCTTT
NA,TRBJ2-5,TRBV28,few,CASSLRGDTETQYF,TGTGCCAGCAGTTTACGAGGGGACACGGAGACCCAGTACTTC
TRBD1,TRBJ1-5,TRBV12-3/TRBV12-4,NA,CASSLADRGNQPQHF,TGTGCCAGCAGTTTGGCTGACAGGGGAAATCAGCCCCAGCATTTT
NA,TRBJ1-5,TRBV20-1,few,CSALPGGTGNQPQHF,TGCAGTGCCCTCCCTGGGGGAACGGGCAATCAGCCCCAGCATTTT
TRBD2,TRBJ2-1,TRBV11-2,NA,CASSLSLPGLAGVNEQFF,TGTGCCAGCAGCTTATCCTTACCGGGACTAGCGGGAGTTAATGAGCAGTTCTTC
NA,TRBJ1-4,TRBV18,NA,CASSPPSSVRNEKLFF,TGTGCCAGCTCACCACCCTCGTCAGTACGTAATGAAAAACTGTTTTTT
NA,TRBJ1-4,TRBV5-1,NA,CASSLWGSSEKLFF,TGCGCCAGCAGCTTGTGGGGGTCGTCTGAAAAACTGTTTTTT
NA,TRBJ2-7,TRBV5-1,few,CASSPVGANEQYF,TGCGCCAGCAGCCCTGTGGGGGCCAACGAGCAGTACTTC
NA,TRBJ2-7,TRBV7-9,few,CASSFVRQAPYEQYF,TGTGCCAGCAGCTTCGTGCGACAGGCCCCCTACGAGCAGTACTTC
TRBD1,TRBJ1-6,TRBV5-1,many,CASSLRTGEDSPLHF,TGCGCCAGCAGCTTGCGGACAGGGGAGGATTCACCCCTCCACTTT
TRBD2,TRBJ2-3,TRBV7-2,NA,CASSFNSGISDTQYF,TGTGCCAGCAGCTTTAATAGCGGGATTTCAGATACGCAGTATTTT
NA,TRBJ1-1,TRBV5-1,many,CASSLAPGATEAFF,TGCGCCAGCAGCTTGGCCCCGGGGGCAACTGAAGCTTTCTTT
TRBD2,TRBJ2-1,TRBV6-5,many,CASSSERGPNHIDEQFF,TGTGCCAGCAGTTCCGAGCGGGGGCCAAATCATATCGATGAGCAGTTCTTC
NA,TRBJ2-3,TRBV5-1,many,CAGRQDSSTDTQYF,TGCGCCGGCAGACAGGATTCTAGCACAGATACGCAGTATTTT
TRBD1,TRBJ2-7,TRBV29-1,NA,CSVDEGAFGEQYF,TGCAGCGTTGATGAGGGGGCGTTTGGCGAGCAGTACTTC
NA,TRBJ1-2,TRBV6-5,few,CASSYRAGDGYTF,TGTGCCAGCAGTTACAGGGCAGGTGATGGCTACACCTTC
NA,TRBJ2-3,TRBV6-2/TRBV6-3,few,CASTGPNTDTQYF,TGTGCCAGCACAGGACCCAACACAGATACGCAGTATTTT
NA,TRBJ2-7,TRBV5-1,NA,CASSPDRPSYEQYF,TGCGCCAGCAGCCCAGACAGGCCCTCCTACGAGCAGTACTTC
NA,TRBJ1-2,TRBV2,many,CASSVINYGYTF,TGTGCCAGCAGTGTCATAAACTATGGCTACACCTTC
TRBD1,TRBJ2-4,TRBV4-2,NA,CASSQDPQQGDIQYF,TGTGCCAGCAGCCAAGATCCCCAACAGGGGGACATTCAGTACTTC
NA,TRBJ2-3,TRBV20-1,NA,CSAPQGTNTDTQYF,TGCAGTGCTCCTCAAGGGACAAACACAGATACGCAGTATTTT
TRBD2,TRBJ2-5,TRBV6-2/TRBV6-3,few,CASSTLAVARGETQYF,TGTGCCAGCAGTACGCTAGCGGTCGCGCGCGGGGAGACCCAGTACTTC
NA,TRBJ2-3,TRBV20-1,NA,CSARDRIGGLTDTQYF,TGCAGTGCTAGAGATAGAATCGGGGGGCTCACAGATACGCAGTATTTT
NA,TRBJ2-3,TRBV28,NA,CASSSPQNLSTDTQYF,TGTGCCAGCAGCTCCCCACAGAACTTAAGCACAGATACGCAGTATTTT
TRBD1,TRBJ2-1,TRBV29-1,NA,CSTGDSTNEQFF,TGCAGCACCGGGGACAGTACGAATGAGCAGTTCTTC
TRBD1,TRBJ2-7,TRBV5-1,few,CASSLAFRFEGAAEQYF,TGCGCCAGCAGCTTGGCTTTCAGGTTTGAGGGGGCCGCCGAGCAGTACTTC
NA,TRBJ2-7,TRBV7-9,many,CASSLEERGIYEQYF,TGTGCCAGCAGCTTAGAGGAGAGGGGAATCTACGAGCAGTACTTC
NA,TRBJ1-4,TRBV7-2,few,CASSLVPGLGDEKLFF,TGTGCCAGCAGCTTAGTACCGGGCCTTGGGGATGAAAAACTGTTTTTT
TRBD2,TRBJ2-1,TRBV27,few,CASSRGGLVGNEQFF,TGTGCCAGCAGTCGGGGGGGACTAGTCGGCAATGAGCAGTTCTTC
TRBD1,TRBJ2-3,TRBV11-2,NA,CASSLGYRGPDTQYF,TGTGCCAGCAGCTTAGGTTATAGGGGGCCGGATACGCAGTATTTT
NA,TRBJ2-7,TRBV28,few,CASSFRQYEQYF,TGTGCCAGCAGTTTCCGGCAATACGAGCAGTACTTC
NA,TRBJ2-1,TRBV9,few,CASSAAWGANEQFF,TGTGCCAGCAGCGCCGCGTGGGGGGCAAATGAGCAGTTCTTC
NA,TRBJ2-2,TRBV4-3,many,CASSQGGSAGELFF,TGCGCCAGCAGCCAAGGAGGGTCGGCCGGGGAGCTGTTTTTT
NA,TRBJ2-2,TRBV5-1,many,CASSLEGFGNDRRTGELFF,TGCGCCAGCAGCTTGGAAGGTTTTGGTAACGACAGGCGCACCGGGGAGCTGTTTTTT